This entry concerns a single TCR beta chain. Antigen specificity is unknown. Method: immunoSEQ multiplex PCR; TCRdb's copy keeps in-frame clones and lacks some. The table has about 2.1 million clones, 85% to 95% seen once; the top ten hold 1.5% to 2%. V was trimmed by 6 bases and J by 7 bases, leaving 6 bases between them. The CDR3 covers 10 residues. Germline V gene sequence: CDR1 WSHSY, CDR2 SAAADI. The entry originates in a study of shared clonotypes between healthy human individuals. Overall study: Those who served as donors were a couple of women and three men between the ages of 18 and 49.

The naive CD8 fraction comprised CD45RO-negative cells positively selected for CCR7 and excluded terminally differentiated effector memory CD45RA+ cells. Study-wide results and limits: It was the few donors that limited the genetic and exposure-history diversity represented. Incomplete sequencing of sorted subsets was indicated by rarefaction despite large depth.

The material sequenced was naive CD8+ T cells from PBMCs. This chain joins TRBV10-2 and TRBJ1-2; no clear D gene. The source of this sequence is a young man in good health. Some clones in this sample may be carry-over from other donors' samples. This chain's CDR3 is CASRDSGYTF. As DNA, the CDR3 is TGCGCCAGCAGGGACTCTGGCTACACCTTC.